The rows below give T cell receptor beta chains drawn from one sample of a study of shared clonotypes between healthy human individuals. The repertoire was sequenced with immunoSEQ multiplex PCR; TCRdb's copy has only in-frame clones and lacks some. The sample has approximately 840,000 clones, just over 95% seen once. The sequencing sample was made of naive CD8+ T cells sorted from blood. The receptors derive from a man aged 25-40 years in good health. CDR3s include the opening cysteine and the closing phenylalanine or tryptophan. Fields, in order: V gene, D gene, clone size, J gene, CDR3 DNA, CDR3 protein. D genes are given only for firm matches. Size values are once, few and many counts, or a class for expanded clones, and some rows have none.

TRBV7-8	TRBD2	once	TRBJ2-7	TGTGCCAGCAGCTTACTAGCGGGAGATCCCTACGAGCAGTACTTC	CASSLLAGDPYEQYF
TRBV5-1	TRBD1	NA	TRBJ1-5	TGCGCCAGCAGCTTGGCCGTGGTCGTGACAGGGGGCCATCAGCCCCAGCATTTT	CASSLAVVVTGGHQPQHF
TRBV5-1	NA	once	TRBJ2-1	TGCGCCAGCAGCTTGTGGGGTAACAATGAGCAGTTCTTC	CASSLWGNNEQFF
TRBV19	TRBD1	NA	TRBJ2-5	TGTGCCAGTAGTATAGAAGGGACAGCCCAAGAGACCCAGTACTTC	CASSIEGTAQETQYF
TRBV11-3	TRBD1	NA	TRBJ2-7	TGTGCCAGCAGCTTAGGACAGGGGCTTGCCTACGAGCAGTACTTC	CASSLGQGLAYEQYF
TRBV4-1	TRBD1	NA	TRBJ2-7	TGCGCCAGCAGCCAAGACGGACAGGGGGAATACTACGAGCAGTACTTC	CASSQDGQGEYYEQYF
TRBV7-6	NA	NA	TRBJ1-1	TGTGCCAGCAGCTTAGATTCCGTAGGGGTCGGCACTGAAGCTTTCTTT	CASSLDSVGVGTEAFF
TRBV29-1	TRBD2	NA	TRBJ2-1	TGCAGCGTTGGGGTGTATGGGGGGGTTGAGCAGTTCTTC	CSVGVYGGVEQFF
TRBV19	NA	NA	TRBJ2-1	TGTGCCAGTAGTCCCGGCCTCAATGAGCAGTTCTTC	CASSPGLNEQFF
TRBV29-1	NA	NA	TRBJ1-1	TGCAGCGTTGTGCGAGGGGAAATGAACACTGAAGCTTTCTTT	CSVVRGEMNTEAFF
TRBV29-1	NA	once	TRBJ1-1	TGCAGCGTCCCCGGGCAGGGCACTGAAGCTTTCTTT	CSVPGQGTEAFF
TRBV28	NA	NA	TRBJ2-7	TGTGCCAGCAGTCCCCTCCCCTACGAGCAGTACTTC	CASSPLPYEQYF
TRBV5-5	NA	NA	TRBJ2-2	TGTGCCTGCAGCAAGAACACCGGGGAGCTGTTTTTT	CACSKNTGELFF
TRBV6-1	NA	NA	TRBJ1-1	TGTGCCAGCAGTGACTGGCGGGGGCCAATGAACACTGAAGCTTTCTTT	CASSDWRGPMNTEAFF
TRBV27	TRBD2	once	TRBJ2-1	TGTGCCAGCAGTTTACAGGGAGGGTCCTACAATGAGCAGTTCTTC	CASSLQGGSYNEQFF
TRBV5-5	TRBD2	NA	TRBJ2-5	TGTGCCAGCAGCTCTTCGGGACTATTTTCGGAAACCCAGTACTTC	CASSSSGLFSETQYF
TRBV11-3	NA	NA	TRBJ2-1	TGTGCCAGCAGCTCGACTAGTCTCGATGAGCAGTTCTTC	CASSSTSLDEQFF
TRBV9	NA	NA	TRBJ2-7	TGTGCCAGTTCCACTACTTCCAATGCTTACGAGCAGTACTTC	CASSTTSNAYEQYF
TRBV6-1	TRBD1	NA	TRBJ2-7	TGTGCCAGCAGTCTAAGACAGGGGACCTACGAGCAGTACTTC	CASSLRQGTYEQYF
TRBV30	NA	NA	TRBJ2-1	TGTGCCTGGAGGACGGGAGAACTCAATGAGCAGTTCTTC	CAWRTGELNEQFF
TRBV29-1	NA	NA	TRBJ2-1	TGCAGCGGGTGCAGGGTGGACTACAATGAGCAGTTCTTC	CSGCRVDYNEQFF
TRBV13	NA	NA	TRBJ2-7	TGTGCCAGCAGCTCAGCAGGGGTACACGAGCAGTACTTC	CASSSAGVHEQYF
TRBV7-9	NA	NA	TRBJ2-5	TGTGCCAGCAGCTTAGCGCAGGGAGCGGTGACCCAGTACTTC	CASSLAQGAVTQYF
TRBV5-1	NA	NA	TRBJ2-3	TGCGCCAGCTTAATGGGACCCCGCGCAGATACGCAGTATTTT	CASLMGPRADTQYF
TRBV19	NA	NA	TRBJ1-2	TGTGCCAGTAGTCCCAACCCTAGTTTCTATGGCTACACCTTC	CASSPNPSFYGYTF
TRBV21-1	NA	NA	TRBJ2-7	TGTGCCAGCAGCAAAGACACAGGGCTCTACGAGCAGTACTTC	CASSKDTGLYEQYF